This TCR beta chain was captured by sequencing in a study of T cells in Graves' hyperthyroidism and ophthalmopathy. V lost 1 base and J lost 3, with 6 bases in between. CDR3 size: 13 residues. Germline V gives CDR1 SGHAT, CDR2 FQDESV (reference sequence). Amplified TCR beta CDR3 regions derived from RNA transcripts. First-round RT-PCR with HTBI primers amplified the TCR CDR3 region. TCRdb independently ran MiXCR on the multiplex PCR reads; one entry per CDR3 protein. The table shows approximately 300,000 distinct CDR3 sequences, with 16% occurring only once. The table lists this clonotype with many counts.

The sequencing sample was made of blood. The sequence was collected from a man aged 25 to 40 with Graves' hyperthyroidism. The V gene is TRBV11-1, the J gene TRBJ1-1; D is unclear. The CDR3 loop reads CASSLGVDTEAFF. The CDR3 nucleotides read TGTGCCAGCAGCTTAGGGGTTGACACTGAAGCTTTCTTT.